The TCR beta chain under discussion was sequenced for a study of T cells in Graves' hyperthyroidism and ophthalmopathy. TCR beta CDR3 region amplification was performed from RNA transcripts. An initial round of RT-PCR targeting the TCR CDR3 relied on the HTBI primer set. TCRdb re-analysed the multiplex PCR reads in MiXCR, keeping a single row per CDR3 protein. Among hundreds of thousands of distinct CDR3 sequences listed, around 15% were seen once. A note on this clonotype: Antigen specificity is unknown.

The CDR3 covers 18 residues. V was pared by 2 bases and J by 1 base, with 7 bases of the junction left unmatched. CDR1 is SGHDN, CDR2 FVKESK, per germline. Whole-study findings and limits: In validation, the model predicted ophthalmopathy. These predictions came a median around 5.9 months before onset. Clonotypes that were expanded in thyroid above 0.001 mostly appeared in blood too. A model built on 13 V-J features separated ophthalmopathy from stable hyperthyroidism.

The chain has TRBV14 and TRBJ2-5, with TRBD2 matching 13 bases. Input material: blood. This clonotype originated in a woman aged 45-60 years with Graves' ophthalmopathy. For the CDR3, the DNA is TGTGCCAGCAGCCAATACAGGGGGACTAGCGGGACCCAAGAGACCCAGTACTTC. Its protein is CASSQYRGTSGTQETQYF.